This T cell receptor (beta chain) is from a study of somatic mutations in cytotoxic T cells in rheumatoid arthritis. The study, taken as a whole, reports: For rheumatoid arthritis patients, CD8+ clonality increased with age, whereas it did not in healthy controls. More than 20% of CD8+ cells belonged to the largest clone in about an eighth of the roughly 65 patients.

Repertoires were generated with immunoSEQ multiplex PCR, while TCRdb's copy carries only in-frame clones and drops some. The data contain 20,000 or so clones, 75% to 85% of them seen just once; the ten biggest clones take up about 14%. As for this clone: As yet, its antigen is unknown.

This TCR was sampled from an adult with rheumatoid arthritis. The sample taken for sequencing was CD8+ T cells sorted from blood.

The CDR3 coding sequence is TGTGCCAGCAGCTTTGATCGACAGGGGAAAGGCTACACCTTC. Translating it yields CASSFDRQGKGYTF. The chain joins TRBV5-6 to TRBJ1-2; 8 positions agree with TRBD1. The CDR3 has 14 amino acids. Germline V gives CDR1 SGHDT, CDR2 YYEEEE. Unmatched junction bases numbered 8, after V lost 2 bases and J lost 8 bases.